A selection of T cell receptor beta chains follows, all from one sample in a study of cytomegalovirus exposure and HLA in healthy donors. TCRdb keeps only in-frame clones here, not all; method: immunoSEQ multiplex PCR. The data contain about 150,000 clones, roughly 79% of them singletons. Sequencing input: PBMCs. These receptors were collected from a man in his forties in good health and CMV-seronegative. The CDR3 runs from the conserved cysteine through the conserved F or W.

v_gene: TRBV11-3
CDR3aa: CASSYREAETETQYF

v_gene: TRBV6-5
CDR3aa: CASIRWAGAGGEQFF

v_gene: TRBV9
CDR3aa: CASSVGGGLSGNTIYF

v_gene: TRBV5-1
CDR3aa: CASMLEGGDTQYF

v_gene: TRBV6-5
CDR3aa: CAAGGSKSDTQYF

v_gene: TRBV27
CDR3aa: CASSLEFGETQYF

v_gene: TRBV7-9
CDR3aa: CASSRFGTGSNQPQHF

v_gene: TRBV5-6
CDR3aa: CASSWAPTGDTDTQYF

v_gene: TRBV28
CDR3aa: CASSPGVLAGNTIYF

v_gene: TRBV18
CDR3aa: CASSPPLVDRVVNTEAFF

v_gene: TRBV5-4
CDR3aa: CASSFPPGGPHETQYF

v_gene: TRBV18
CDR3aa: CASSPRQDEKLFF

v_gene: TRBV6-6
CDR3aa: CASSYSNRGTGELFF

v_gene: TRBV7-2
CDR3aa: CASSLAGQGNYGYTF

v_gene: TRBV5-4
CDR3aa: CASSLGHLHYEQYF

v_gene: TRBV15
CDR3aa: CATSRDEGEGYTF

v_gene: TRBV28
CDR3aa: CASSPIGEGPTGELFF

v_gene: TRBV11-2
CDR3aa: CASSPDIINCGYTF

v_gene: TRBV9
CDR3aa: CASSALLNTEAFF

v_gene: TRBV11-2
CDR3aa: CASSPMTGEGPQHF

v_gene: TRBV15
CDR3aa: CATSREKRTSLYEQYF

v_gene: TRBV2
CDR3aa: CASSEPQNNYGYTF

v_gene: TRBV4-1
CDR3aa: CASGRQREGNEQFF

v_gene: TRBV4-1
CDR3aa: CANSQPGGRANNEQFF

v_gene: TRBV7-9
CDR3aa: CASGQYDEQFF

v_gene: TRBV28
CDR3aa: CASSSPTAPRETQYF

v_gene: TRBV30
CDR3aa: CAWSVQGSTEAFF

v_gene: TRBV29-1
CDR3aa: CSVAGLEDYEQYF

v_gene: TRBV28
CDR3aa: CASSFSGTGGIGEKLFF

v_gene: TRBV7-2
CDR3aa: CASSFPVGDSSYNEQFF

v_gene: TRBV7-3
CDR3aa: CASSAQGTTEAFF

v_gene: TRBV10-3
CDR3aa: CATGTGANTEAFF

v_gene: TRBV27
CDR3aa: CASSRLQGASGYTF

v_gene: TRBV5-1
CDR3aa: CASSDGSSYNEQFF

v_gene: TRBV2
CDR3aa: CAIGTSGSTDTQYF

v_gene: TRBV16
CDR3aa: CASSPPGTLNYGYTF

v_gene: TRBV4-2
CDR3aa: CASGLAGNTGELFF

v_gene: TRBV6-5
CDR3aa: CASSDSGAFGNTIYF

v_gene: TRBV9
CDR3aa: CASSVVASAHEQYF

v_gene: TRBV4-2
CDR3aa: CASSRFSVNGDTQYF

v_gene: TRBV25-1
CDR3aa: CASSEGDTLEQYF

v_gene: TRBV18
CDR3aa: CASSPLRSQETQYF

v_gene: TRBV27
CDR3aa: CASSPTRDSSGANVLTF